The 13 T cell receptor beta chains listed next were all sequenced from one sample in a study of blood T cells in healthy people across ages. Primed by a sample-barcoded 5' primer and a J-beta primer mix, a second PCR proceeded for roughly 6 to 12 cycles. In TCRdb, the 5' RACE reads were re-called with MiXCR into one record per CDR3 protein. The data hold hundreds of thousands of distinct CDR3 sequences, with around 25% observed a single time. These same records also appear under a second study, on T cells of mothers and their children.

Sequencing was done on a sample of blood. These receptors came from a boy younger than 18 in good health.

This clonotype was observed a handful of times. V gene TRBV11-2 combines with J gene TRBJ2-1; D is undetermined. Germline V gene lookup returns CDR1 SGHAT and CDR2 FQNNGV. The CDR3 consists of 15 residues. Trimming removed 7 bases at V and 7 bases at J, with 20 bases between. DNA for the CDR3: TGTGCCAGCACCGTCCCTAGTGCCGGTGAGAATGAGCAGTTCTTC. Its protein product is CASTVPSAGENEQFF.

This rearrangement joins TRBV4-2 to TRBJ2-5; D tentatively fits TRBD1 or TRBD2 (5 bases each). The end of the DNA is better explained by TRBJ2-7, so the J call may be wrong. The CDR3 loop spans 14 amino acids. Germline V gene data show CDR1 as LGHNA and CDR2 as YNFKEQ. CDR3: CASSHIGASYEQYF. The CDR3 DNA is TGTGCCAGCAGCCATATCGGGGCATCCTACGAGCAGTACTTC.

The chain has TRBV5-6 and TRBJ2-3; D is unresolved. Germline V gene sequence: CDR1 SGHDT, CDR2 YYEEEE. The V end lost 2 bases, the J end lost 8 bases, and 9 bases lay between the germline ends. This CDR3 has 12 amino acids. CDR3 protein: CASSLQLVTQYF. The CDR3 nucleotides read TGTGCCAGCAGCTTACAATTAGTTACGCAGTATTTT.

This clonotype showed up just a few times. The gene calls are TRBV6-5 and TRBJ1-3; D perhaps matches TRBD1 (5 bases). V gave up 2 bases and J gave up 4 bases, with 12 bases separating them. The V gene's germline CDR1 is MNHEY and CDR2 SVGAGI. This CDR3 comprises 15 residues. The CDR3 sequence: CASSYLQAEGNTIYF. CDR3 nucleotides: TGTGCCAGCAGTTACCTACAGGCGGAAGGAAACACCATATATTTT.

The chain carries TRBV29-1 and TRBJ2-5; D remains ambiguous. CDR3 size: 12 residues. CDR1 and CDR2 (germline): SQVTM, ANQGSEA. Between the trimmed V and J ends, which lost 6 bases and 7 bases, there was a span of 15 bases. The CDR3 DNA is TGCAGCGTCAGGATGGGTGGCGGGACCCAGTACTTC. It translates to CSVRMGGGTQYF.

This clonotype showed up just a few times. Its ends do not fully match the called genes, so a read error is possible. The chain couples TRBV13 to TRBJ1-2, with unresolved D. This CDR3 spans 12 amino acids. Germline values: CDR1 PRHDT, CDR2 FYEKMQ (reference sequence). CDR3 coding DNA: TGTGCCGGCAGCGAAATGGGGAATGGCTACACCTTC. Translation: CAGSEMGNGYTF. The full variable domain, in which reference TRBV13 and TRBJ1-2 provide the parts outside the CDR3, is AAGVIQSPRHLIKEKRETATLKCYPIPRHDTVYWYQQGPGQDPQFLISFYEKMQSDKGSIPDRFSAQQFSDYHSELNMSSLELGDSALYFCAGSEMGNGYTFGSGTRLTVV.

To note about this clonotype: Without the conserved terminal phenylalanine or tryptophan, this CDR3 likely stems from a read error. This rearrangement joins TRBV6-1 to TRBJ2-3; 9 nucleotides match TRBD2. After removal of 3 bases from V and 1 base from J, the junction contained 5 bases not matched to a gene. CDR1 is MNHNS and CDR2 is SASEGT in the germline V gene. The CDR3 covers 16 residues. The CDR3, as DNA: TGTGCCAGCAGTGAGTTTAGCGGGAGTGGCACAGATACGCAGTATCTT. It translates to CASSEFSGSGTDTQYL.

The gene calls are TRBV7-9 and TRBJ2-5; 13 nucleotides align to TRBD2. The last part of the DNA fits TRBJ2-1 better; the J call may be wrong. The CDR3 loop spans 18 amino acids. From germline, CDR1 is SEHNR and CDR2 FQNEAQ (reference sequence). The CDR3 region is CASSSLNQTSGRFNEQFF. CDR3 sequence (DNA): TGTGCCAGCAGCTCGCTCAACCAGACTAGCGGGAGGTTTAATGAGCAGTTCTTC.

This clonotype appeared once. CDR3 sequence: CASSNGRGTGYGYTF. CDR3 DNA: TGTGCCAGCAGCAACGGACGTGGCACAGGCTATGGCTACACCTTC. The chain uses TRBV12-3 or TRBV12-4 and TRBJ1-2; D is perhaps TRBD1 (5 bases). The length of the CDR3 is 15 residues. Trimming took off 6 bases at V and 4 bases at J, with 18 bases between the two ends.

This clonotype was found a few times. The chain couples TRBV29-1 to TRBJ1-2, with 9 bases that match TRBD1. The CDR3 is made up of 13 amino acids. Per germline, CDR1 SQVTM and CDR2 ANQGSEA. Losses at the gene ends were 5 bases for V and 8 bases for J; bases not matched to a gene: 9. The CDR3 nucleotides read TGCAGCGTTTTACCGGGACAGGGTGCCGGCTACACCTTC. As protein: CSVLPGQGAGYTF.

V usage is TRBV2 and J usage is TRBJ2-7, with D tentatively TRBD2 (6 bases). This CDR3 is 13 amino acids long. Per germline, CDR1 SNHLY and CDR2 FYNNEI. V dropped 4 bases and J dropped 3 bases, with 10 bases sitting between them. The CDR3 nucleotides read TGTGCCAGCAGTGGGGGGAGGAACTACGAGCAGTACTTC. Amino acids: CASSGGRNYEQYF.

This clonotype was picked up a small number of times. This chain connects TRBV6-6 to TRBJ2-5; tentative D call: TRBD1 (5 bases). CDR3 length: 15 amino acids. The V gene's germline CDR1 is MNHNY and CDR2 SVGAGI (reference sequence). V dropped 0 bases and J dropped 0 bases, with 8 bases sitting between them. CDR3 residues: CASSYSTAYQETQYF. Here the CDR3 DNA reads TGTGCCAGCAGTTACTCGACAGCCTACCAAGAGACCCAGTACTTC.

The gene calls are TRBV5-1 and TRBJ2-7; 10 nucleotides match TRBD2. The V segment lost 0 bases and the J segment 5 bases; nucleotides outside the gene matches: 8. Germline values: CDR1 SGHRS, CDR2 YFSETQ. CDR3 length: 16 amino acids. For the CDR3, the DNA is TGCGCCAGCAGCTTGGCCACTATAGCGGGGGGCCACGAGCAGTACTTC. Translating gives CASSLATIAGGHEQYF.